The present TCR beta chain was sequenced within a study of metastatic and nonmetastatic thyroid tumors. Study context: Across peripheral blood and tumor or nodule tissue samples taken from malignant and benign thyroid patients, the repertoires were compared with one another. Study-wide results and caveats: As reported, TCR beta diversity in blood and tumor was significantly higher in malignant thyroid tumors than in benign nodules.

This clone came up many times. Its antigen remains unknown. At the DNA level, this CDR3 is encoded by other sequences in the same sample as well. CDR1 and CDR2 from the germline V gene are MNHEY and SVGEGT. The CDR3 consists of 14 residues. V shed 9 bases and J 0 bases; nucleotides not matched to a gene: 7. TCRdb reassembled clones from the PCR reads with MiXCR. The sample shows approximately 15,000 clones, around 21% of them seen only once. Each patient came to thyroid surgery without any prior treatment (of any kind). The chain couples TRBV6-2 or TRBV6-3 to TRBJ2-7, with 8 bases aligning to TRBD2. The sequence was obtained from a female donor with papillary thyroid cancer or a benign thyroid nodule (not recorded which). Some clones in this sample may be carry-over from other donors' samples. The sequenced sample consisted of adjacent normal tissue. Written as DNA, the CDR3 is TGTGCCAGTAAAAATAGCGGGACCTCCTACGAGCAGTACTTC. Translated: CASKNSGTSYEQYF.